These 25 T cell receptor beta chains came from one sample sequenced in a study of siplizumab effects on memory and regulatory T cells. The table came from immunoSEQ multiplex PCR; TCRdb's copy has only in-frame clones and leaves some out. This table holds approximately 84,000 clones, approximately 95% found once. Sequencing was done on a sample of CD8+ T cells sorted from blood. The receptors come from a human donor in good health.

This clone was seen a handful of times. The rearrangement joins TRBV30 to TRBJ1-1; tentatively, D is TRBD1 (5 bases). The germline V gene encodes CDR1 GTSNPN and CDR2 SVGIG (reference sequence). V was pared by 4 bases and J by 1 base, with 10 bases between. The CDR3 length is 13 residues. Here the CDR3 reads CAWTSRENTEAFF. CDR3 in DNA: TGTGCCTGGACCTCCAGGGAGAACACTGAAGCTTTCTTT.

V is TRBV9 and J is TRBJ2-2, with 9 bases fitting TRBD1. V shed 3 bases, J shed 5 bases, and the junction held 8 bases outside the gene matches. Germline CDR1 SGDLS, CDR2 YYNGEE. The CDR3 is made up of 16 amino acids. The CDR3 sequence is CASSDPGTGPTGELFF. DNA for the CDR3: TGTGCCAGCAGCGACCCCGGGACAGGGCCTACCGGGGAGCTGTTTTTT.

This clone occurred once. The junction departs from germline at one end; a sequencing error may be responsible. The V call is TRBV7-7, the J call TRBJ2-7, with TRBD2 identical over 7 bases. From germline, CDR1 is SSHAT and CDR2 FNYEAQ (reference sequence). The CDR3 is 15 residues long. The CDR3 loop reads CASSLERGPSYEQYF. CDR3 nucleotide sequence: TGTGCTAGCAGCTTAGAGCGGGGCCCCTCCTACGAGCAGTACTTC.

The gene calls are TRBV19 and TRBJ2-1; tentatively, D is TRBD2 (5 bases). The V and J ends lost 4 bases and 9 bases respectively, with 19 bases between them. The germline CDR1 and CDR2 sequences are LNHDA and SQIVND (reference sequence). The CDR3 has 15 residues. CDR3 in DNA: TGTGCCAGTAGTACCGTCCGGGGAACGGGCGCTGAGCAGTTCTTC. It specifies CASSTVRGTGAEQFF.

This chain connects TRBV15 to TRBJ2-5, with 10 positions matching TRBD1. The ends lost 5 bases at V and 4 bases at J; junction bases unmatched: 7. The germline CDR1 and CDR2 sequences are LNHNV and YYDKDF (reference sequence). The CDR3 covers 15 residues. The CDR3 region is CATSSGTGVIETQYF. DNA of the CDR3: TGTGCCACCAGCTCCGGGACAGGGGTTATAGAGACCCAGTACTTC.

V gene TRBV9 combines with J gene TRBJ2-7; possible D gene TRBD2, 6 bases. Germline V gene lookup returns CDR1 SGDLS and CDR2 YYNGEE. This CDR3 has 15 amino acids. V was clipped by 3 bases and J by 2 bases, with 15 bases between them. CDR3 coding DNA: TGTGCCAGCAGCGAGGGAGCGGGTGTTACCTACGAGCAGTACTTC. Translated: CASSEGAGVTYEQYF.

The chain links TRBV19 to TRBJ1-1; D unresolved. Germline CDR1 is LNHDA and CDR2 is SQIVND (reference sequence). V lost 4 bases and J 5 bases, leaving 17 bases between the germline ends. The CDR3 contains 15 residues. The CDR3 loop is CASSTGRRSRTEAFF. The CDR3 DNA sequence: TGTGCCAGTAGTACAGGACGCAGGTCCCGGACTGAAGCTTTCTTT.

The CDR3 DNA follows: TGTGCCAGTAGTAAAGAAGACAGGCTCCCAGGGGAGACCCAGTACTTC. This sequence encodes CASSKEDRLPGETQYF. V gene TRBV19 combines with J gene TRBJ2-5; the D gene is possibly TRBD1 (6 bases). CDR1 LNHDA and CDR2 SQIVND come from the germline V gene (reference sequence). Trimming removed 4 bases at V and 5 bases at J, with 20 bases between. This CDR3 has 16 amino acids.

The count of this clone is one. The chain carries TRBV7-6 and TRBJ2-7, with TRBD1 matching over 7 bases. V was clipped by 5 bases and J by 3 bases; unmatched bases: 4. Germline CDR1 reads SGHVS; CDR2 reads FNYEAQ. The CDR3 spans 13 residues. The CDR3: CASSQGTVYEQYF. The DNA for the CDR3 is TGTGCCAGCAGCCAGGGGACAGTCTACGAGCAGTACTTC.

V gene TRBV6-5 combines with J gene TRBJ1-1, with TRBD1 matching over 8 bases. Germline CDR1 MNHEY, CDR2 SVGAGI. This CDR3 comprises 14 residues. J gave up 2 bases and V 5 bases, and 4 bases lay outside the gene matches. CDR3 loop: CASSPDRVNTEAFF. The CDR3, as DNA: TGTGCCAGCAGTCCGGACAGGGTTAACACTGAAGCTTTCTTT.

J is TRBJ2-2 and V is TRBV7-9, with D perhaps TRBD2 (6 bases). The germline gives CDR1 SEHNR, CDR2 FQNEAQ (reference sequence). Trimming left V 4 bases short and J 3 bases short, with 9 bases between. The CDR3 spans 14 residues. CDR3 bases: TGTGCCAGCAGCTCCTGGGAGGACACCGGGGAGCTGTTTTTT. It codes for CASSSWEDTGELFF.

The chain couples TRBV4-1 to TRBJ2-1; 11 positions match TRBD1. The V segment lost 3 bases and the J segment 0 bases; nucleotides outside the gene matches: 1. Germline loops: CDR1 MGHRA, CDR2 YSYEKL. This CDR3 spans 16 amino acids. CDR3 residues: CASSQGTGGSYNEQFF. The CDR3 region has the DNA TGCGCCAGCAGCCAGGGGACAGGGGGCTCCTACAATGAGCAGTTCTTC.

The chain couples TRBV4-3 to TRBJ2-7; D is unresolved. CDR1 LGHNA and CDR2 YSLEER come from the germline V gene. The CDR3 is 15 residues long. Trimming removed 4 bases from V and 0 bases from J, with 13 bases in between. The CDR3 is CASSPLDPSSYEQYF. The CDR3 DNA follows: TGCGCCAGCAGCCCGCTAGACCCCAGCTCCTACGAGCAGTACTTC.

This CDR3 reads CATSSDIKNIQYF. The CDR3 DNA reads TGTGCCACCAGCAGCGACATAAAAAACATTCAGTACTTC. V usage is TRBV15 and J usage is TRBJ2-4; D unresolved. The V gene's germline CDR1 is LNHNV and CDR2 YYDKDF (reference sequence). This CDR3 contains 13 residues. V was pared by 3 bases and J by 4 bases, with 7 bases between.

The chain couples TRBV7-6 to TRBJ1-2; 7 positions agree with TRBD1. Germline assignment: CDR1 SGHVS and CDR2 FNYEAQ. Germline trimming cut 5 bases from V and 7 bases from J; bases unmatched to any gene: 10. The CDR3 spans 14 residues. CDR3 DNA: TGTGCCAGCAGCCCCGGAGGGGGCGTATTTGGCTACACCTTC. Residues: CASSPGGGVFGYTF.

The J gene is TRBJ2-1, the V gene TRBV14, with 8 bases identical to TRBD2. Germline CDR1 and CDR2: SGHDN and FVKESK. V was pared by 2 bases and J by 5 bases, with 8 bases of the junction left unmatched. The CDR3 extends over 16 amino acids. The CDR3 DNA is TGTGCCAGCAGCCAACTAGCGGGCTGGGGAAACAATGAGCAGTTCTTC. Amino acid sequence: CASSQLAGWGNNEQFF.

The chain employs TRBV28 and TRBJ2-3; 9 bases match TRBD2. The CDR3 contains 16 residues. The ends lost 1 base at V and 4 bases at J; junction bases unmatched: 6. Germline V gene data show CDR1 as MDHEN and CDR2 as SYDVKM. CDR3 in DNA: TGTGCCAGCAGTTTATTAGTAGCGGGAGCAGCAGATACGCAGTATTTT. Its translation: CASSLLVAGAADTQYF.

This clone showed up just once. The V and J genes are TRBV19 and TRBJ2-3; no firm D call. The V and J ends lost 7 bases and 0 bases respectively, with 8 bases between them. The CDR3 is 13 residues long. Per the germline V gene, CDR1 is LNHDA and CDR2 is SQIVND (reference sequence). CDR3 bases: TGTGCCAGTACTGGGGTGAGCACAGATACGCAGTATTTT. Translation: CASTGVSTDTQYF.

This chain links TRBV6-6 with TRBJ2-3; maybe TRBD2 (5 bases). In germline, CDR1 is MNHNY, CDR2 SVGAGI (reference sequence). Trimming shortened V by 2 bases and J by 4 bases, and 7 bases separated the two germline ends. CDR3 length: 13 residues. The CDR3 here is CASSYNSADTQYF. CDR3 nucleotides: TGTGCCAGCAGTTACAATAGCGCAGATACGCAGTATTTT.

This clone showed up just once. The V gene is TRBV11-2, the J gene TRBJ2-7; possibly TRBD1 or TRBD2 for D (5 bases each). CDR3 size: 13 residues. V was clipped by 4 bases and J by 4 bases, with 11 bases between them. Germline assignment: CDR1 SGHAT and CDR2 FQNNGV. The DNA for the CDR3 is TGTGCCAGCAGCTCCGAATGGGGGTACGAGCAGTACTTC. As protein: CASSSEWGYEQYF. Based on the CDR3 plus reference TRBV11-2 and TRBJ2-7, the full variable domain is EAGVAQSPRYKIIEKRQSVAFWCNPISGHATLYWYQQILGQGPKLLIQFQNNGVVDDSQLPKDRFSAERLKGVDSTLKIQPAKLEDSAVYLCASSSEWGYEQYFGPGTRLTVT.

CDR3 region: CASSEVGLTSSYEQYF. CDR3 coding DNA: TGTGCCAGCAGTGAAGTGGGACTGACCTCATCCTACGAGCAGTACTTC. The chain employs TRBV2 and TRBJ2-7; D may be TRBD2 (6 bases). The CDR3 consists of 16 residues. The V end was cut by 1 base, the J end by 1 base, with 14 bases between. Germline V CDR1 and CDR2: SNHLY, FYNNEI. Full variable domain (rest looked up from reference TRBV2 and TRBJ2-7): EPEVTQTPSHQVTQMGQEVILRCVPISNHLYFYWYRQILGQKVEFLVSFYNNEISEKSEIFDDQFSVERPDGSNFTLKIRSTKLEDSAMYFCASSEVGLTSSYEQYFGPGTRLTVT.

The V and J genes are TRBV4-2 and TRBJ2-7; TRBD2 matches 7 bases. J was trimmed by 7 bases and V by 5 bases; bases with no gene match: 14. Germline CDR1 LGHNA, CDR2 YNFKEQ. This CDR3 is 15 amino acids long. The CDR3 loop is CASSLKGSGIVEQYF. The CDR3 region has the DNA TGTGCCAGCAGCTTAAAGGGGAGCGGGATTGTTGAGCAGTACTTC.

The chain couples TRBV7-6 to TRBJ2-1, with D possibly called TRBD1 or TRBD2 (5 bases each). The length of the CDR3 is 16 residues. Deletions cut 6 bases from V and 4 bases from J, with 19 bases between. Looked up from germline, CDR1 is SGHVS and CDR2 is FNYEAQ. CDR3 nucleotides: TGTGCCAGCAGTCTAACCCGGGGCGGACCTTACAATGAGCAGTTCTTC. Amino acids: CASSLTRGGPYNEQFF.

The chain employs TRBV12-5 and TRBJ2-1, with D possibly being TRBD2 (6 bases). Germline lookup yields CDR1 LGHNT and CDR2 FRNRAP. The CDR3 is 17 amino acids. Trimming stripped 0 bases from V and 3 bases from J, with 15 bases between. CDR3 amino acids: CASGLVPGAGYYNEQFF. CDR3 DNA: TGTGCTAGTGGTTTGGTACCTGGGGCGGGGTACTACAATGAGCAGTTCTTC.

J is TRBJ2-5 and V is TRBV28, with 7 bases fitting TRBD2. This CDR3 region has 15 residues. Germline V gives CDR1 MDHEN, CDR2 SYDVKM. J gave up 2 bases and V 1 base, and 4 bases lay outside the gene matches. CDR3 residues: CASSLLSGGQETQYF. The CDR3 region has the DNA TGTGCCAGCAGTTTATTATCGGGGGGACAAGAGACCCAGTACTTC.